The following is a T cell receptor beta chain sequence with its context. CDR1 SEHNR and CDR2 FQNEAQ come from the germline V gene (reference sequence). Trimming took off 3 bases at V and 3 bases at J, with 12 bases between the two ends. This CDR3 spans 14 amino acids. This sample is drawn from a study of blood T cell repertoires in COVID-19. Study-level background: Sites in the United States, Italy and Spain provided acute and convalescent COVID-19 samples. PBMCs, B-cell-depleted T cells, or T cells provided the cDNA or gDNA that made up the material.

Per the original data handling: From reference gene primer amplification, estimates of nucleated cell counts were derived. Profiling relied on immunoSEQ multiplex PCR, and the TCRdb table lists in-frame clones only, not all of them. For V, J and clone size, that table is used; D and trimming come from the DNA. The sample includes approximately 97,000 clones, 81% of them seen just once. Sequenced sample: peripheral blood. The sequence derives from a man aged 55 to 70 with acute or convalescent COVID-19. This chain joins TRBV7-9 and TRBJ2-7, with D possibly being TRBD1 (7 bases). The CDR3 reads CASSLAGQHYEQYF. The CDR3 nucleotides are TGTGCCAGCAGCTTGGCGGGACAGCACTACGAGCAGTACTTC.